These 18 T cell receptor beta chains were all obtained from the same sample, sequenced in a study of cytomegalovirus exposure and HLA in healthy donors. The PCR made use of 60 Vbeta and 13 Jbeta primers. Repertoires were generated with immunoSEQ multiplex PCR, while TCRdb's copy carries only in-frame clones and drops some. The profile shows over 150,000 clones, around 67% of them singletons. Sequencing was done on a sample of PBMCs. Receptor source: a woman aged 18-35 years in good health and CMV-seropositive.

This clone was seen a handful of times. The chain carries TRBV7-2 and TRBJ2-3; 7 bases are a match to TRBD2. Looked up from germline, CDR1 is SGHTA and CDR2 is FQGNSA. CDR3 size: 15 residues. V was pared by 5 bases and J by 0 bases, with 5 bases of the junction left unmatched. The CDR3 nucleotides read TGTGCCAGCAGCCCTAGCGGCCCCAGCACAGATACGCAGTATTTT. As protein: CASSPSGPSTDTQYF.

The chain employs TRBV7-6 and TRBJ2-5; D gene uncertain. The V end lost 5 bases, the J end lost 3 bases, and 10 bases lay between the germline ends. Germline values: CDR1 SGHVS, CDR2 FNYEAQ. The CDR3 totals 13 residues. In nucleotides, the CDR3 is TGTGCCAGCAGCCCTTACCTAAAAGAGACCCAGTACTTC. It codes for CASSPYLKETQYF.

The J gene is TRBJ2-5, the V gene TRBV6-5; D possibly corresponds to TRBD2 (5 bases). With the DNA end fitting TRBJ2-7 better, the J assignment may be wrong. CDR1 and CDR2 (germline): MNHEY, SVGAGI. This CDR3 comprises 15 residues. CDR3 amino acids: CASSSRPSRETEQYF. CDR3 in DNA: TGTGCCAGCAGTTCCCGCCCTAGCCGTGAAACCGAGCAGTACTTC.

The rearrangement joins TRBV5-1 to TRBJ2-7, with TRBD2 as a possible D gene (5 bases). V was clipped by 0 bases and J by 3 bases, with 16 bases between them. This CDR3 has 16 amino acids. In germline, CDR1 is SGHRS, CDR2 YFSETQ. CDR3 sequence (DNA): TGCGCCAGCAGCTTGGGGTGGGCTAGCACCAACTACGAGCAGTACTTC. Translation gives CASSLGWASTNYEQYF. The variable domain in full, completed from reference TRBV5-1 and TRBJ2-7, reads KAGVTQTPRYLIKTRGQQVTLSCSPISGHRSVSWYQQTPGQGLQFLFEYFSETQRNKGNFPGRFSGRQFSNSRSEMNVSTLELGDSALYLCASSLGWASTNYEQYFGPGTRLTVT.

The CDR3 DNA follows: TGTGCCAGCAGTGTTAGAGGGTCTAACTATGGCTACACCTTC. It encodes CASSVRGSNYGYTF. The V call is TRBV25-1, the J call TRBJ1-2; unclear D gene. Germline V gives CDR1 MGHDK, CDR2 SYGVNS. The V end lost 4 bases, the J end lost 0 bases, and 9 bases lay between the germline ends. This CDR3 has 14 amino acids.

The genes are TRBV15 and TRBJ2-1; TRBD2 matches 9 bases. The V gene's germline CDR1 is LNHNV and CDR2 YYDKDF (reference sequence). The J segment lost 4 bases and the V segment lost 0 bases, leaving 7 bases of the junction unmatched. The CDR3 loop spans 17 amino acids. The CDR3 sequence is CATSRDRGTSRYNEQFF. The CDR3 DNA reads TGTGCCACCAGCAGAGATCGTGGGACTAGCCGATACAATGAGCAGTTCTTC.

This chain uses TRBV4-1 with TRBJ1-2; 7 nucleotides line up with TRBD1. Germline V gene data show CDR1 as MGHRA and CDR2 as YSYEKL. Trimming cost V 0 bases and J 0 bases; bases outside gene matches: 7. The CDR3 sequence is 17 residues long. The CDR3 reads CASSQEPYGTANYGYTF. The CDR3 DNA reads TGCGCCAGCAGCCAAGAGCCCTACGGGACAGCTAACTATGGCTACACCTTC.

This chain uses TRBV6-1 with TRBJ2-2; D uncertain. The germline gives CDR1 MNHNS, CDR2 SASEGT. V was trimmed by 8 bases and J by 7 bases, leaving 20 bases between them. The CDR3 spans 15 residues. The CDR3 DNA sequence: TGTGCCAGCTTTACACCCCCCATCGTACGCGGGGAGCTGTTTTTT. Translated, it gives CASFTPPIVRGELFF.

This clone appeared a single time. V is TRBV27 and J is TRBJ2-3, with 8 nucleotides matching TRBD2. Germline V gene data show CDR1 as MNHEY and CDR2 as SMNVEV (reference sequence). The ends lost 2 bases at V and 6 bases at J; junction bases unmatched: 10. This CDR3 spans 16 amino acids. CDR3 sequence reads: CASSLPTGGPRDTQYF. For the CDR3, the DNA is TGTGCCAGCAGTTTACCGACGGGGGGGCCGAGGGATACGCAGTATTTT.

For the CDR3, the DNA is TGTGCCACTTACAATCAGGGGGAGAATCAGCCCCAGCATTTT. It translates to CATYNQGENQPQHF. The rearrangement links TRBV19 to TRBJ1-5; 7 nucleotides align to TRBD1. With 10 bases clipped from V and 4 bases from J, the junction kept 10 bases outside the gene matches. CDR1 LNHDA and CDR2 SQIVND come from the germline V gene (reference sequence). The CDR3 totals 14 residues.

The chain couples TRBV13 to TRBJ2-7; possibly TRBD1 for D (6 bases). Per germline, CDR1 PRHDT and CDR2 FYEKMQ (reference sequence). CDR3 length: 15 amino acids. The V end was cut by 2 bases, the J end by 2 bases, with 13 bases between. Written as DNA, the CDR3 is TGTGCCAGCAGCTTATCAGGCAGGGGCGCCTACGAGCAGTACTTC. This gives the protein CASSLSGRGAYEQYF.

This clone was seen more than once but under ten times. The V and J genes are TRBV2 and TRBJ2-1, with D maybe TRBD1 (6 bases). The CDR3 spans 13 residues. Germline CDR1 SNHLY, CDR2 FYNNEI. V was clipped by 4 bases and J by 3 bases, with 7 bases between them. The CDR3 is CASSGDNYNEQFF. The CDR3 nucleotides are TGTGCCAGCAGTGGGGACAACTACAATGAGCAGTTCTTC.

The V gene is TRBV27, the J gene TRBJ2-1; D is possibly TRBD2 (5 bases). With 4 bases removed from V and 10 bases from J, the gap between germline ends came to 11 bases. The germline gives CDR1 MNHEY, CDR2 SMNVEV (reference sequence). This CDR3 has 12 amino acids. The CDR3 sequence: CASSWTTGEQFF. The CDR3 coding sequence is TGTGCCAGCAGTTGGACCACGGGGGAGCAGTTCTTC.

The chain recombines TRBV9 with TRBJ1-2; 9 positions match TRBD1. This CDR3 has 14 residues. V trimming: 4 bases; J trimming: 4 bases; junction bases outside the gene matches: 5. Germline CDR1 is SGDLS and CDR2 is YYNGEE. This chain's CDR3 is CASSSGTGIYGYTF. The CDR3 coding sequence is TGTGCCAGCAGCTCCGGGACAGGGATCTATGGCTACACCTTC.

The CDR3: CASSPRQGLAYEQYF. The CDR3 DNA reads as TGTGCCAGCAGCCCTAGACAGGGATTAGCCTACGAGCAGTACTTC. V is TRBV27 and J is TRBJ2-7; 7 bases align to TRBD1. V gave up 6 bases and J gave up 2 bases; unmatched junction bases: 10. The CDR3 is 15 amino acids. CDR1 is MNHEY and CDR2 is SMNVEV in the germline V gene (reference sequence).

The chain recombines TRBV6-5 with TRBJ2-3, with 7 bases lining up with TRBD1. Germline values: CDR1 MNHEY, CDR2 SVGAGI. J was trimmed by 4 bases and V by 3 bases; bases with no gene match: 10. The CDR3 contains 16 residues. CDR3 coding DNA: TGTGCCAGCAGTTATGTAGGGGGCTTGAGCGCAGATACGCAGTATTTT. Translation gives CASSYVGGLSADTQYF.

The chain joins TRBV6-6 to TRBJ2-7, with D maybe TRBD2 (6 bases). CDR3 size: 14 residues. CDR1 MNHNY and CDR2 SVGAGI come from the germline V gene (reference sequence). Trimming pared 6 bases from V and 3 bases from J, leaving 15 bases between. This CDR3 reads CASSSPGESYEQYF. The CDR3 DNA follows: TGTGCCAGCAGCTCTCCGGGAGAAAGCTACGAGCAGTACTTC.

The chain uses TRBV21-1 and TRBJ2-1; the table's D call, TRBD2, has no DNA check behind it. TRBV21-1 corresponds to a pseudogene. There are 16 residues in the CDR3. CDR3 residues: CASSKRTSGRYNEQFF. As DNA, the CDR3 is TGTGCCAGCAGCAAAAGGACTAGCGGGAGGTACAATGAGCAGTTCTTC.